The clone carrying this T cell receptor (beta chain) was recorded a few times. Its target is unknown. CDR1 KGHDR and CDR2 SFDVKD come from the germline V gene. There are 13 residues in the CDR3. With 9 bases clipped from V and 3 bases from J, the junction kept 7 bases outside the gene matches. This sample was included in a study of regulatory T cells in long-lasting Graves disease. TCR beta libraries were built with iRepertoire HTBI primers and Arm-PCR of CDR3 regions. From the multiplex PCR reads, TCRdb called clonotypes with MiXCR, one entry per CDR3 protein. Here the sample spans some 430,000 distinct CDR3 sequences, about 22% being singletons. Notes on the study in general: Graves' patients with persistent disease showed TCR diversity lower than patients newly diagnosed. The number of shared public clonotypes was higher in persistent patients (fewer than 3,000) than new patients (966). Thyroid tissue went unexamined; only peripheral blood was analyzed.

Specified time point: persistent/refractory GD, antithyroid drugs over 5 years with positive TRAb. PBMC-extracted RNA yielded the TCR library. The diagnosis of Graves' disease used American Thyroid Association guidelines. The sample was peripheral blood mononuclear cells (PBMCs), taken when the disease was refractory, from a patient treated with antithyroid drugs. The chain links TRBV24-1 to TRBJ2-7; 7 bases are a match to TRBD1. The receptor was isolated from a female donor with Graves disease. DNA for the CDR3: TGTGCCACCGCTCGGACAGGCAGCTACGAGCAGTACTTC. Translating gives CATARTGSYEQYF.